The clone carrying this T cell receptor (beta chain) was counted a single time. The antigen is not known. This specimen comes from a study of shared clonotypes between healthy human individuals. The study's findings and limits: The diversity represented, both genetic and in exposure history, was limited by few donors. Sequencing depth was a factor that was expected to affect clonotype sharing among donors.

Generated by immunoSEQ multiplex PCR, the TCRdb table keeps only in-frame clones and is missing some. Of roughly 2 million clones listed, about 95% are singletons. Terminally differentiated effector memory CD45RA+ cells were left out of the naive CD8 fraction, which was CD45RO-negative and positively selected for CCR7. Those who donated were healthy HIV-negative adults, with no recent acute infections or vaccinations reported. Germline CDR1 is SGHNT and CDR2 is YYREEE (reference sequence). V lost 4 bases, J lost 4 bases, and 13 bases stayed unmatched. The CDR3 loop spans 18 amino acids. Sample: naive CD8+ T cells sorted from blood. The TCR comes from a man younger than 35 in good health. The chain combines TRBV5-4 with TRBJ2-1, with 11 bases that match TRBD2. The CDR3 protein is CASSLSLAGGPVYNEQFF. DNA of the CDR3: TGTGCCAGCAGCCTTTCATTAGCGGGAGGGCCGGTTTACAATGAGCAGTTCTTC.